The clone carrying this T cell receptor beta chain was recorded many times. Antigen: not known. TCR beta CDR3 region amplification was performed from RNA transcripts. HTBI primers were used for first-round RT-PCR of the TCR CDR3. One entry per CDR3 protein results from TCRdb running MiXCR on the multiplex PCR reads. The repertoire consists of about 480,000 distinct CDR3 sequences, with roughly 14% occurring once and the leading ten covering less than 20%. These data belong to a study of T cells in Graves' hyperthyroidism and ophthalmopathy. General observations from the study: Among clonotypes expanded in thyroid above 0.001, most were also found in blood. The model anticipated ophthalmopathy a median about 7 months pre-onset.

Germline loops: CDR1 SEHNR, CDR2 FQNEAQ (reference sequence). V gave up 5 bases and J gave up 2 bases; unmatched junction bases: 7. This CDR3 region has 17 residues. Patients counted as stable if ophthalmopathy did not develop within 18 months. Uncontrolled infection, other autoimmune disease, pregnancy and lactation each barred patients from inclusion. The gene calls are TRBV7-9 and TRBJ2-1; 12 bases are a match to TRBD2. Input material: blood. The TCR originated in a woman aged 18-29 years with Graves' hyperthyroidism. The CDR3 nucleotides are TGTGCCAGCAGCCCCCTCGGACTAGCGGGACCCTACAATGAGCAGTTCTTC. It is translated as CASSPLGLAGPYNEQFF.